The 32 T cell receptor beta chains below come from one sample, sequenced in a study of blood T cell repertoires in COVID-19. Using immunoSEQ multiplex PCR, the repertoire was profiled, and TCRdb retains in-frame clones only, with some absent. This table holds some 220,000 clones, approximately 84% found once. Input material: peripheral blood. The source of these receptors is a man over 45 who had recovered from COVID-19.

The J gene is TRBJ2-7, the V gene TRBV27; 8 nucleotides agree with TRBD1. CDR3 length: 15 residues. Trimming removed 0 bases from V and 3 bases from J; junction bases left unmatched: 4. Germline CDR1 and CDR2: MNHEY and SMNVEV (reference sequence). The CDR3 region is CASSLSGTGFYEQYF. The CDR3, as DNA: TGTGCCAGCAGTTTATCCGGGACAGGCTTCTACGAGCAGTACTTC.

The CDR3 is CASSVNPGAFYEQYF. The CDR3 region has the DNA TGTGCCAGCAGCGTAAATCCGGGAGCGTTTTACGAGCAGTACTTC. The chain recombines TRBV9 with TRBJ2-7, with a tentative D call TRBD2 (6 bases). CDR1 and CDR2 from the germline V gene are SGDLS and YYNGEE. This CDR3 region has 15 residues. V lost 1 base to trimming and J lost 4 bases, with 15 bases between them.

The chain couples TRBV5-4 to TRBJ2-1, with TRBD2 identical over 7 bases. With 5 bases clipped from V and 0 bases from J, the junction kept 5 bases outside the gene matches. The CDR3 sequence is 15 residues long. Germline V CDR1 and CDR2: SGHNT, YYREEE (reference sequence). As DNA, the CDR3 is TGTGCCAGCAGTTCTACTAGCGACTCCTACAATGAGCAGTTCTTC. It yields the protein CASSSTSDSYNEQFF.

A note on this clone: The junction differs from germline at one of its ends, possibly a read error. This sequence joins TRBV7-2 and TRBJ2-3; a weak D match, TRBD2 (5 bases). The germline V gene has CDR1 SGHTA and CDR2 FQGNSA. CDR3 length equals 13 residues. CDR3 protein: CASSLAFSDTQYF. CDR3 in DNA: TGTGCCAGCAGCCTAGCCTTTTCAGATACGCAGTATTTT. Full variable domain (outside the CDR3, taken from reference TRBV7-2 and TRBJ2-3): GAGVSQSPSNKVTEKGKDVELRCDPISGHTALYWYRQSLGQGLEFLIYFQGNSAPDKSGLPSDRFSAERTGGSVSTLTIQRTQQEDSAVYLCASSLAFSDTQYFGPGTRLTVL.

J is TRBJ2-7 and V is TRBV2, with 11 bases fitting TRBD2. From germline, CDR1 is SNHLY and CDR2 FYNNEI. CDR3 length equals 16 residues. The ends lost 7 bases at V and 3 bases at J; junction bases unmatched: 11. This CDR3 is CASNGMMTSGNYEQYF. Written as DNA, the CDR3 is TGTGCCAGCAACGGGATGATGACTAGCGGGAACTACGAGCAGTACTTC.

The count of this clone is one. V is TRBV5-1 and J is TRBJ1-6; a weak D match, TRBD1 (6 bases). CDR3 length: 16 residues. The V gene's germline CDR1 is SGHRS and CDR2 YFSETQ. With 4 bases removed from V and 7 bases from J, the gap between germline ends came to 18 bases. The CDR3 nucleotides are TGCGCCAGCAGCCGCACAGCAGGGGCCCAAAATTCACCCCTCCACTTT. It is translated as CASSRTAGAQNSPLHF.

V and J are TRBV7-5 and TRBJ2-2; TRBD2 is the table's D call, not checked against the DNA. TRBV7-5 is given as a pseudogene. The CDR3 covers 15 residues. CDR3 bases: TGTGTCAGAAGCTCCTGCGTGAGGAACACCGGGGAGCTGTTTTTT. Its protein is CVRSSCVRNTGELFF.

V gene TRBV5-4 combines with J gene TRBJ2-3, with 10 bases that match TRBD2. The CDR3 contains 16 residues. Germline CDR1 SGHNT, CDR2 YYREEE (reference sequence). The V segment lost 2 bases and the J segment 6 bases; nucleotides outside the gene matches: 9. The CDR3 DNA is TGTGCCAGCAGCTTACTACTAGCGGGATCCTCCGATACGCAGTATTTT. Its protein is CASSLLLAGSSDTQYF.

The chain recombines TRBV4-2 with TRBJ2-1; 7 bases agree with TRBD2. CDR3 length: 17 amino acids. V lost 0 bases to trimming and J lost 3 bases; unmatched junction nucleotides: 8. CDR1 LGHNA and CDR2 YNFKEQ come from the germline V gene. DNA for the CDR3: TGTGCCAGCAGCCAAGATCTGGGCGGGAGCCACTACAATGAGCAGTTCTTC. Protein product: CASSQDLGGSHYNEQFF.

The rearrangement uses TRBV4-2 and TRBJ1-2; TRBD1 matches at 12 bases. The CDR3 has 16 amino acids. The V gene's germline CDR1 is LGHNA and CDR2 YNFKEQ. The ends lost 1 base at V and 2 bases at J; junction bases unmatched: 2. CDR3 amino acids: CASSQAGTGGNYGYTF. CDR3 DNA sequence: TGTGCCAGCAGCCAAGCCGGGACAGGGGGCAACTATGGCTACACCTTC.

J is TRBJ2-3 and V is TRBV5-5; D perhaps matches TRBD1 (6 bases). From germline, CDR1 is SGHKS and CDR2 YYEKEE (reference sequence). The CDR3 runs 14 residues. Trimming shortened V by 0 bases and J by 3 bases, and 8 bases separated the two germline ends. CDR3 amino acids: CASSLAQGTDTQYF. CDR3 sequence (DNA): TGTGCCAGCAGCTTGGCACAGGGTACAGATACGCAGTATTTT.

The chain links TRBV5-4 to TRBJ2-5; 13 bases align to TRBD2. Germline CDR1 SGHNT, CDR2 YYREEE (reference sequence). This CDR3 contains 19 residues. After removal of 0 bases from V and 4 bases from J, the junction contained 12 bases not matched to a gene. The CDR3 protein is CASSLAPETSGRFGETQYF. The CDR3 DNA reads TGTGCCAGCAGCTTGGCCCCCGAGACTAGCGGGAGGTTTGGAGAGACCCAGTACTTC.

The CDR3 DNA reads as TGTGCCAGCAGTTTAGTGGCTAGCGGCCTCGGAGGGACCCAGTACTTC. Amino acid sequence: CASSLVASGLGGTQYF. This chain links TRBV28 with TRBJ2-5, with 7 bases matching TRBD2. Per the germline V gene, CDR1 is MDHEN and CDR2 is SYDVKM. Germline trimming cut 2 bases from V and 7 bases from J; bases unmatched to any gene: 13. CDR3 length: 16 amino acids.

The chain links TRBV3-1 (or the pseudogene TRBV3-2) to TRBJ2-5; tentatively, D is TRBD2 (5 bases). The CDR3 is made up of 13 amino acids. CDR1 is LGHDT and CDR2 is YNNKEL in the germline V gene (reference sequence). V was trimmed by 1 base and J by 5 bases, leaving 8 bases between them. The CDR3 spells CASSQGSGETQYF. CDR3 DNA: TGTGCCAGCAGCCAAGGGAGCGGTGAGACCCAGTACTTC.

The CDR3 coding sequence is TGTGCCAGCAGCTTGGGACAGGGGGCGTTTTTCTATGGCTACACCTTC. Protein: CASSLGQGAFFYGYTF. The chain recombines TRBV5-6 with TRBJ1-2; 10 bases align to TRBD1. This CDR3 is 16 amino acids long. Germline trimming cut 0 bases from V and 4 bases from J; bases unmatched to any gene: 6. From germline, CDR1 is SGHDT and CDR2 YYEEEE.

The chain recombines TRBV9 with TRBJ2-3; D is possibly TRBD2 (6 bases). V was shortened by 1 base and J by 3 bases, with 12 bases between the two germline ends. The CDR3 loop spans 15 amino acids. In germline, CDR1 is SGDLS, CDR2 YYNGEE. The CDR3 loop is CASSVSGGNTDTQYF. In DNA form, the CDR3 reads TGTGCCAGCAGCGTATCCGGCGGGAATACAGATACGCAGTATTTT.

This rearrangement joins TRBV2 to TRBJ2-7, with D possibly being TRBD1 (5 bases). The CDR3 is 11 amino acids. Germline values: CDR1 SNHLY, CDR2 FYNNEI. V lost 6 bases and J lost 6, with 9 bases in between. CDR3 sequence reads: CASSIRAEQYF. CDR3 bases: TGTGCCAGCAGCATCAGGGCCGAGCAGTACTTC.

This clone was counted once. The DNA for the CDR3 is TGTGCCAGCAGCTTTCTGTTAAACATTCAGTACTTC. Protein sequence: CASSFLLNIQYF. The chain has TRBV5-8 and TRBJ2-4; D ambiguous. From germline, CDR1 is SGHTS and CDR2 YDEGEE. Trimming shortened V by 2 bases and J by 6 bases, and 6 bases separated the two germline ends. The CDR3 runs 12 residues.

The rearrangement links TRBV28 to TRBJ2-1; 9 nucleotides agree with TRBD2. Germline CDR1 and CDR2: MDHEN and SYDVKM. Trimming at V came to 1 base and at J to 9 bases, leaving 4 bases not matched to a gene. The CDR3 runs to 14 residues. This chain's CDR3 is CASSLSSGTREQFF. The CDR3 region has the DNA TGTGCCAGCAGTTTATCTAGCGGGACACGTGAGCAGTTCTTC.

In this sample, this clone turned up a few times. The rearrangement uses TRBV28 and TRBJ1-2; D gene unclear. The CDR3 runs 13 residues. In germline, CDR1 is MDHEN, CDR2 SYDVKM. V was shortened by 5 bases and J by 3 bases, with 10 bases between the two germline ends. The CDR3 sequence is CASSPGRHYGYTF. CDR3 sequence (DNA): TGTGCCAGCAGTCCCGGGAGGCACTATGGCTACACCTTC.

CDR3 sequence: CASSQEPPLAGGADTQYF. CDR3 bases: TGTGCCAGCAGCCAAGAACCCCCTCTAGCGGGAGGCGCAGATACGCAGTATTTT. The chain joins TRBV14 to TRBJ2-3; TRBD2 matches 11 bases. The CDR3 contains 18 residues. Per the germline V gene, CDR1 is SGHDN and CDR2 is FVKESK. V was clipped by 0 bases and J by 4 bases; unmatched bases: 9. The variable domain in full, completed from reference TRBV14 and TRBJ2-3, reads EAGVTQFPSHSVIEKGQTVTLRCDPISGHDNLYWYRRVMGKEIKFLLHFVKESKQDESGMPNNRFLAERTGGTYSTLKVQPAELEDSGVYFCASSQEPPLAGGADTQYFGPGTRLTVL.

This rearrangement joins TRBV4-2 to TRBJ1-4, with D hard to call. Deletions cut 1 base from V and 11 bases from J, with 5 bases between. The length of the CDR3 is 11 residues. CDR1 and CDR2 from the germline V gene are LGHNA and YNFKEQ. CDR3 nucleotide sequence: TGTGCCAGCAGCCAAGGGAGGAAACTGTTTTTT. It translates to CASSQGRKLFF.

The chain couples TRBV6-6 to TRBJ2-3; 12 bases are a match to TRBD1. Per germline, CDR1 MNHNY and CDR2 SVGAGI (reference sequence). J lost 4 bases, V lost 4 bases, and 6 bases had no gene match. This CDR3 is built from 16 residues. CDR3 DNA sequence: TGTGCCAGCAGTTTCGGGACAGGGGGCCGAGCAGATACGCAGTATTTT. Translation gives CASSFGTGGRADTQYF.

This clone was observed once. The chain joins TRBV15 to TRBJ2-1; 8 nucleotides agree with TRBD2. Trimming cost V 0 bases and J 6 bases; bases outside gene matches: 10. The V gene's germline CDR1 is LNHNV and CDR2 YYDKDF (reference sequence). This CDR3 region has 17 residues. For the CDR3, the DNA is TGTGCCACCAGCAGAGATCCGCCGGGAGGGCCAAGCAATGAGCAGTTCTTC. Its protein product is CATSRDPPGGPSNEQFF.

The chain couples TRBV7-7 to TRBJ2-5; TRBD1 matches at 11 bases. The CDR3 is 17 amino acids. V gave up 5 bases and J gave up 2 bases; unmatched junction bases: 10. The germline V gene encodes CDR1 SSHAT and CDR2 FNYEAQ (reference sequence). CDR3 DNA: TGTGCCAGCAGCCGCCTAGGGAGGGACAGGGGGCAAGAGACCCAGTACTTC. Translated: CASSRLGRDRGQETQYF.

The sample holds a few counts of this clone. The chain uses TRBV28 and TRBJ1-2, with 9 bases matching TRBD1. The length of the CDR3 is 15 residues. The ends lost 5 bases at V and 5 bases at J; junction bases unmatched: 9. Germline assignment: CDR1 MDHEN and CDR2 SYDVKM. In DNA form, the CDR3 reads TGTGCCAGCAGTCTCGCCGGGACAGGGACTTATGGCTACACCTTC. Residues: CASSLAGTGTYGYTF.

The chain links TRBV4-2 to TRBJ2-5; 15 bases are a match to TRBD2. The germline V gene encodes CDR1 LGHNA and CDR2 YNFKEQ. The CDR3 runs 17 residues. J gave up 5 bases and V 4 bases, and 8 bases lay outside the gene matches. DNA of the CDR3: TGTGCCAGCAGCCCCGCCAGGGGACTAGCGGGAGGTGAGACCCAGTACTTC. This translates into CASSPARGLAGGETQYF.

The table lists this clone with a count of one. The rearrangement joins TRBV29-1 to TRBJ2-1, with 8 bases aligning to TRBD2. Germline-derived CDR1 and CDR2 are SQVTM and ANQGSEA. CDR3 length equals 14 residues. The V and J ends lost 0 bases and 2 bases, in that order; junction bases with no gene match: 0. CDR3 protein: CSVEEGLAYNEQFF. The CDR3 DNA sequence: TGCAGCGTTGAAGAGGGACTAGCCTACAATGAGCAGTTCTTC.

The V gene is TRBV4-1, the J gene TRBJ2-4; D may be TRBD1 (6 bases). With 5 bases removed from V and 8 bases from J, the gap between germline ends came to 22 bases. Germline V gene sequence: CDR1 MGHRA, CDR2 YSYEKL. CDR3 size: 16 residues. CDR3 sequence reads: CASSNGQTGTRYIQYF. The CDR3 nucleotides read TGCGCCAGCAGCAATGGACAGACAGGAACCAGGTACATTCAGTACTTC.

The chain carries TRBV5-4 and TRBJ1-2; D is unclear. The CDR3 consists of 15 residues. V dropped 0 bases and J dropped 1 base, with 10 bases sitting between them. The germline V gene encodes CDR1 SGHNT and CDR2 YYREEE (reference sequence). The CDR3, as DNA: TGTGCCAGCAGCTTGGGCCGGGGTTTTAACTATGGCTACACCTTC. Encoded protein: CASSLGRGFNYGYTF.

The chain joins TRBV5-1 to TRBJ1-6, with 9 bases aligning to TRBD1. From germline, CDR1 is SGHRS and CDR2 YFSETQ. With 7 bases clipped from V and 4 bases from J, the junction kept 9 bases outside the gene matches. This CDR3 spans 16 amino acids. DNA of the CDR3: TGCGCCAGCCGCGAGGTTGGGACAGGGTATAATTCACCCCTCCACTTT. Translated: CASREVGTGYNSPLHF. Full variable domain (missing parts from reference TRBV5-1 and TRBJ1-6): KAGVTQTPRYLIKTRGQQVTLSCSPISGHRSVSWYQQTPGQGLQFLFEYFSETQRNKGNFPGRFSGRQFSNSRSEMNVSTLELGDSALYLCASREVGTGYNSPLHFGNGTRLTVT.

The DNA of the CDR3 is TGCGCCAGCAGCCAAGTTCCTAGCGGGAGGTCTGGAGATACGCAGTATTTT. Translated, it gives CASSQVPSGRSGDTQYF. V is TRBV4-1 and J is TRBJ2-3; TRBD2 matches at 11 bases. CDR3 length equals 17 residues. Germline loops: CDR1 MGHRA, CDR2 YSYEKL. J lost 5 bases, V lost 1 base, and 8 bases had no gene match.